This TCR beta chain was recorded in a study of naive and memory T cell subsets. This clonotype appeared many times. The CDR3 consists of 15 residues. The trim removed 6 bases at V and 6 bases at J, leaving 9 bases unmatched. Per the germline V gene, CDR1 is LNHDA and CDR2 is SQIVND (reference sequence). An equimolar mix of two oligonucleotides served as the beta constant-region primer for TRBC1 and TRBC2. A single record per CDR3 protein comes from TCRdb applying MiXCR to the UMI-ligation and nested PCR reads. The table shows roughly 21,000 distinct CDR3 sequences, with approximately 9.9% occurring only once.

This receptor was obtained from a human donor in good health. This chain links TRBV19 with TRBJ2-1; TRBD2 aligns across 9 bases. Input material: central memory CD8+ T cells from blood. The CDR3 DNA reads TGTGCCAGTAGCCCTATAGCGGGAGCTTCCAATGAGCAGTTCTTC. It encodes CASSPIAGASNEQFF.